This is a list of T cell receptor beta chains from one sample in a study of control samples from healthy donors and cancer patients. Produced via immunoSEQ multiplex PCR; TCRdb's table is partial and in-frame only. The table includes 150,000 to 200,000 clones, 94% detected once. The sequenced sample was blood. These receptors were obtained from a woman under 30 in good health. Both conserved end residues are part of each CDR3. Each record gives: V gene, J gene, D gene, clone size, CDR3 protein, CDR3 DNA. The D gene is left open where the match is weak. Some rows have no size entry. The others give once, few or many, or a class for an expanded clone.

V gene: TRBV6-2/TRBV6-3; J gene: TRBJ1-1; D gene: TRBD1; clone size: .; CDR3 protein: CASSYGGQGYGSEAFF; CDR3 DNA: TGTGCCAGCAGTTACGGCGGACAGGGTTATGGTTCTGAAGCTTTCTTT
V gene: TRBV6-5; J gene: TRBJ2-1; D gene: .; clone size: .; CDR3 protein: CASSYGGSYNEQFF; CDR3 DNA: TGTGCCAGCAGTTATGGAGGCTCCTACAATGAGCAGTTCTTC
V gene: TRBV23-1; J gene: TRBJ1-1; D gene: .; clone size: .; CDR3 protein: CASSRPLEMEAFF; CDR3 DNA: TGCGCCAGCAGTCGTCCCTTGGAAATGGAAGCTTTCTTT
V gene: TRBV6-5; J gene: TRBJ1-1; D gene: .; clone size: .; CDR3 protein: CASKRIEMATEAFF; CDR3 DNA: TGTGCCAGCAAACGTATCGAAATGGCCACTGAAGCTTTCTTT
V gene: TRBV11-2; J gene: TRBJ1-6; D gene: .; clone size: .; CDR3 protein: CASSYGGGRGSYNSPLHF; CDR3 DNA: TGTGCCAGCAGCTACGGAGGGGGACGGGGTTCCTATAATTCACCCCTCCACTTT
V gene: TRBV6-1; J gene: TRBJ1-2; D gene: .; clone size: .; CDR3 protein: CASSEVVRGGYTF; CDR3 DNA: TGTGCCAGCAGTGAAGTTGTCCGTGGGGGCTACACCTTC
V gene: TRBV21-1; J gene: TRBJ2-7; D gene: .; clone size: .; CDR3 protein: CASSMGTGGYEQYF; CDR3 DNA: TGTGCCAGCAGCATGGGGACAGGGGGCTACGAGCAGTACTTC
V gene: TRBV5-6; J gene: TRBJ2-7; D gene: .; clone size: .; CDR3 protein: CASSPDSTYEQYF; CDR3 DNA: TGTGCCAGCAGCCCGGACAGCACCTACGAGCAGTACTTC
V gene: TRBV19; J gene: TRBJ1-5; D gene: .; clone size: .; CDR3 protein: CASSIEGANSNQPQHF; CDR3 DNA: TGTGCCAGTAGTATTGAGGGCGCTAATAGCAATCAGCCCCAGCATTTT
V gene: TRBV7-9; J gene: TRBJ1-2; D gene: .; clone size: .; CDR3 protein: CASSDSGDGYTF; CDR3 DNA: TGTGCCAGCAGCGACTCTGGGGACGGCTACACCTTC
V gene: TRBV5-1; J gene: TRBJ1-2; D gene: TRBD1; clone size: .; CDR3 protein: CASSQAGTGPTRGYGYTF; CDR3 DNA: TGCGCCAGCAGCCAAGCCGGGACAGGGCCAACCCGAGGCTATGGCTACACCTTC
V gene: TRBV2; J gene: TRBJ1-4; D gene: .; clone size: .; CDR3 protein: CASRGGGGEKLFF; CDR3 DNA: TGTGCCAGCAGGGGGGGAGGTGGTGAAAAACTGTTTTTT
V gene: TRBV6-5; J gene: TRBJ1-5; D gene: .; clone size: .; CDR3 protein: CASTYEGSSQPQHF; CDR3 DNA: TGTGCCAGCACCTACGAGGGCAGTAGCCAGCCCCAGCATTTT
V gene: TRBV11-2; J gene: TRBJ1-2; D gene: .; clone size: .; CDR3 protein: CASSLEAVNYGYTF; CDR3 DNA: TGTGCCAGCAGCTTAGAGGCGGTTAACTATGGCTACACCTTC
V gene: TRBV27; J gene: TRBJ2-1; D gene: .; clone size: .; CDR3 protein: CATRFILGGGQFF; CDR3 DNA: TGTGCCACCCGGTTTATCCTTGGGGGTGGGCAGTTCTTC
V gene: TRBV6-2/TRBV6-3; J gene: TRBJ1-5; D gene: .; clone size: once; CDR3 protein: CASSYGGREGQPQHF; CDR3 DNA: TGTGCCAGCAGTTACGGCGGCAGGGAAGGTCAGCCCCAGCATTTT
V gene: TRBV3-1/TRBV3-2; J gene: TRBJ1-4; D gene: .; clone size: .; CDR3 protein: CASSPLQAREKLFF; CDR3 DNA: TGTGCCAGCAGCCCCCTCCAGGCGAGGGAAAAACTGTTTTTT
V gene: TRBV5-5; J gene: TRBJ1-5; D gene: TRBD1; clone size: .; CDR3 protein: CASSLDDRAINQPQHF; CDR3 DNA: TGTGCCAGCAGCTTGGATGACAGGGCTATCAATCAGCCCCAGCATTTT
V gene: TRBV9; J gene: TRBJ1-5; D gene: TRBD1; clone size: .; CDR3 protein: CASSGGQGGQPQHF; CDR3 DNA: TGTGCCAGCAGCGGAGGACAGGGAGGTCAGCCCCAGCATTTT
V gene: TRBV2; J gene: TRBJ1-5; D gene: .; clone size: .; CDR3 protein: CASSDPRGSNQPQHF; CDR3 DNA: TGTGCCAGCAGTGACCCCAGGGGTAGCAATCAGCCCCAGCATTTT
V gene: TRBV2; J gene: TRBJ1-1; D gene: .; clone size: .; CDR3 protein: CASSANTEAFF; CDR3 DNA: TGTGCCAGCAGTGCTAACACTGAAGCTTTCTTT
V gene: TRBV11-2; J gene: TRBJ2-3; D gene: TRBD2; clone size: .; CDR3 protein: CASSLDSIGGRAQYF; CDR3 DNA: TGTGCCAGCAGCTTAGATAGTATCGGCGGGAGGGCACAGTATTTT
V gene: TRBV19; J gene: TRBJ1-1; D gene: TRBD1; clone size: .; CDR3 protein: CASSDRGGTEAFF; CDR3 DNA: TGTGCCTCGAGCGACAGGGGGGGCACTGAAGCTTTCTTT
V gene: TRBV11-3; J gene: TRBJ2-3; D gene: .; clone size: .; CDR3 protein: CASSPYGVGGTDTQYF; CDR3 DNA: TGTGCCAGCAGCCCCTATGGGGTGGGCGGCACAGATACGCAGTATTTT
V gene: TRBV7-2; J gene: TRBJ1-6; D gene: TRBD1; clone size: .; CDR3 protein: CASSSPAGTVHSPLHF; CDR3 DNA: TGTGCCAGCAGCTCACCAGCGGGGACAGTGCATTCACCCCTCCACTTT
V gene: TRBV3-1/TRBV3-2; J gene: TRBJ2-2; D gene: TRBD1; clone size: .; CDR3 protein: CASSRMGDRDPEAGELFF; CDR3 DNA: TGTGCCAGCAGTCGAATGGGGGACAGGGACCCAGAAGCCGGGGAGCTGTTTTTT
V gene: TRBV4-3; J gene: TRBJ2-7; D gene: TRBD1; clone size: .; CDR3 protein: CASSRQLGQGYEQYF; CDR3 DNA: TGCGCCAGCAGCCGGCAGTTAGGACAGGGCTACGAGCAGTACTTC
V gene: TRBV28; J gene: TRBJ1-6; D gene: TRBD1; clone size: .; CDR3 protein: CASSEDRGDNSPLHF; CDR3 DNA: TGTGCCAGCAGTGAGGACAGGGGAGATAATTCACCCCTCCACTTT
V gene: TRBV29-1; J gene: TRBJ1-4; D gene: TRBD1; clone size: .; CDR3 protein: CSVDTGDNEKLFF; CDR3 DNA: TGCAGCGTCGATACAGGGGACAATGAAAAACTGTTTTTT
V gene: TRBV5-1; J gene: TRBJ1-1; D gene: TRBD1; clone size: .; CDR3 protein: CASSIGGSNTEAFF; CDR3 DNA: TGCGCCAGCAGCATAGGGGGCTCAAACACTGAAGCTTTCTTT
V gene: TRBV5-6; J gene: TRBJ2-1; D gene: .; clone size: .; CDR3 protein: CASSSYRTGSPYNEQFF; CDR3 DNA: TGTGCCAGCAGCTCATACCGGACGGGCAGCCCCTACAATGAGCAGTTCTTC
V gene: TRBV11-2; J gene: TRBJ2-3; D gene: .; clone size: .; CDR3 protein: CASSFGTDTQYF; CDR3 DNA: TGTGCCAGCAGCTTTGGGACAGATACGCAGTATTTT
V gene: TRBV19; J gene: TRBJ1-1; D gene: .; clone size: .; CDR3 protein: CASSIVLEGAATEAFF; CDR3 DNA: TGTGCCAGTAGTATAGTTTTGGAGGGAGCGGCAACTGAAGCTTTCTTT
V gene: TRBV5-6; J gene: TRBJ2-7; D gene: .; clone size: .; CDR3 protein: CASSLEVGFSYEQYF; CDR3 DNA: TGTGCCAGCAGCTTGGAGGTCGGATTTTCCTACGAGCAGTACTTC
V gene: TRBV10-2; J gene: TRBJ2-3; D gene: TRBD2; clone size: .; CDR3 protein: CASTGLAGGDTQYF; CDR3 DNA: TGCGCCAGCACCGGACTAGCGGGAGGAGATACGCAGTATTTT
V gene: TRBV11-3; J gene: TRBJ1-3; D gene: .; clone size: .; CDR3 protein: CASSFHPGFMGSGNTIYF; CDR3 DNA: TGTGCCAGCAGCTTTCACCCCGGATTTATGGGGTCTGGAAACACCATATATTTT
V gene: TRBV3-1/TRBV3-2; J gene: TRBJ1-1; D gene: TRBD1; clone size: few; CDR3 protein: CASSLQGGLNTEAFF; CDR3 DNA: TGTGCCAGCAGCCTACAGGGGGGGCTGAACACTGAAGCTTTCTTT
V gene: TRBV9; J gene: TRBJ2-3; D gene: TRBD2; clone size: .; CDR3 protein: CASSASGRFWDTQYF; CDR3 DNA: TGTGCCAGCAGCGCTAGCGGGAGGTTCTGGGATACGCAGTATTTT
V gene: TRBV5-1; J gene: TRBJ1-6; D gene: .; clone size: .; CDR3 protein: CASSRTAQNNNSPLHF; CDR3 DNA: TGCGCCAGCAGCCGGACCGCGCAAAATAATAATTCACCCCTCCACTTT
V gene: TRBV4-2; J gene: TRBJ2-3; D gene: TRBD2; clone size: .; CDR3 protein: CASSQDIGGGRAAPDTQYF; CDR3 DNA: TGTGCCAGCAGCCAAGATATCGGGGGGGGCCGCGCTGCTCCAGATACGCAGTATTTT
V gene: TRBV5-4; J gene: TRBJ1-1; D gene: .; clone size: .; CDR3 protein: CASSLVYDTEAFF; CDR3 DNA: TGTGCCAGCAGCTTGGTTTATGACACTGAAGCTTTCTTT
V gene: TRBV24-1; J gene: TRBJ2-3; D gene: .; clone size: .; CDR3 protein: CATAGRFSTDTQYF; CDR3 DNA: TGTGCCACCGCTGGAAGGTTTAGCACAGATACGCAGTATTTT
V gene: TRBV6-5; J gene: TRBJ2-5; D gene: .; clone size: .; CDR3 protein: CASSHEFQETQYF; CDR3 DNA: TGTGCCAGCAGTCACGAGTTCCAAGAGACCCAGTACTTC
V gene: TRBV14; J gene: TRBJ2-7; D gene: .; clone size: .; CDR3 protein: CASSRGRRTYEQYF; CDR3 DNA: TGTGCCAGCAGCAGGGGAAGAAGGACCTACGAGCAGTACTTC
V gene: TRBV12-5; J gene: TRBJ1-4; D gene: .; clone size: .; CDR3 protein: CASTRGSGNEKLFF; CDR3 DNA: TGTGCTAGTACCCGGGGCAGTGGTAATGAAAAACTGTTTTTT